This TCR beta chain was recovered during a study of cytomegalovirus exposure and HLA in healthy donors. PCR involved 60 Vbeta and 13 Jbeta primers. Assay: immunoSEQ multiplex PCR; the TCRdb copy retains only in-frame clones and omits some. Found here are about 190,000 clones, roughly 80% of them singletons; the top ten hold around 4%. Study-wide results and caveats: Sequencing had likely introduced a cluster of highly shared sequence variants as an artifact. The study designated 150 or so TCR beta chains cytomegalovirus-associated. Earlier analysis looked at TCR beta V segments, and most were productive about 87% or about 30% of the time. In a later analysis, TCR beta V- and J-gene trimming was associated with a missense DCLRE1C variant.

For this clone: The antigen remains unidentified.

With 2 bases removed from V and 6 bases from J, the gap between germline ends came to 19 bases. In germline, CDR1 is GTSNPN, CDR2 SVGIG (reference sequence). The CDR3 extends over 15 amino acids. Sequenced: PBMCs. The V call is TRBV30, the J call TRBJ1-1; possibly TRBD1 for D (5 bases). The receptor's source is a man aged 50-60 years in good health and CMV-seronegative. As DNA, the CDR3 is TGTGCCTGGAGTTATTCGGGGACTGGAGGGTCTGAAGCTTTCTTT. As protein: CAWSYSGTGGSEAFF.